This TCR beta chain was captured in a study of graft-versus-host responses after intestinal transplantation. Findings of the study overall: The presence of high graft-versus-host to host-versus-graft clonal ratios in allografts characterized patients with graft-donor T cell macrochimerism. Circulating GvH clones peaking coincided with falling HvG clones soon after transplant.

About this clone itself: Its target is unknown.

The V gene's germline CDR1 is SGHVS and CDR2 FNYEAQ. CDR3 length equals 14 residues. Between the trimmed V and J ends, which lost 3 bases and 2 bases, there was a span of 8 bases. Here immunoSEQ multiplex PCR was the method, and the copy in TCRdb shows in-frame clones only, minus some. The sample consists of tens of thousands of clones, approximately 95% of them appearing once. The sample was unstimulated CD8+ T cells sorted from spleen or lymph node cells, taken before transplant. V and J are TRBV7-6 and TRBJ1-5; D not resolved. The TCR was taken from a human donor who was the organ donor for an intestinal transplant. The CDR3 DNA is TGTGCCAGCAGCTTGGAGTCTGGCAATCAGCCCCAGCATTTT. Translated, it gives CASSLESGNQPQHF.